This T cell receptor (beta chain) was sequenced during a study of vaccination and CD4 T cells after COVID-19. Looking at the study overall: The authors exposed cells to overlapping spike peptides derived from SARS-CoV-2, HCoV-NL63, HCoV-OC43 and HCoV-229E.

Deletions cut 3 bases from V and 2 bases from J, with 8 bases between. CDR3 length: 13 residues. CDR1 and CDR2 (germline): SGHTA, FQGNSA. Turning to this clonotype: Its antigen is still unknown.

Treatment in this sample: approximately 10-day PBMC culture with coronavirus spike peptide pools or control peptides (ViraFEST assay). Dates of PCR positivity, March to December 2020, preceded the US Alpha, Beta and Delta variants. PBMCs were cultured at over 1.5 million per well with roughly 9.7 IU/ml IL-2 and 8 to 10 ug/ml peptide pools. Negative selection enriched CD4+ T cells from cultures at less than 11 days. Sequenced with the Oncomine TCR Beta short-read assay was DNA taken from cultured CD4+ T cells. Using its own MiXCR run on the PCR reads, TCRdb lists one record per CDR3 protein. Of about 10,000 distinct CDR3 sequences in the sample, 55% to 60% were seen once.

This clonotype originated in a human donor who had recovered from COVID-19. Sequenced sample: CD4+ T cells from blood, cultured in vitro. This rearrangement joins TRBV7-2 to TRBJ2-7; D call uncertain. The CDR3 DNA sequence: TGTGCCAGCAGCTTGAGTCTAGCCTACGAGCAGTACTTC. Translated, it gives CASSLSLAYEQYF.